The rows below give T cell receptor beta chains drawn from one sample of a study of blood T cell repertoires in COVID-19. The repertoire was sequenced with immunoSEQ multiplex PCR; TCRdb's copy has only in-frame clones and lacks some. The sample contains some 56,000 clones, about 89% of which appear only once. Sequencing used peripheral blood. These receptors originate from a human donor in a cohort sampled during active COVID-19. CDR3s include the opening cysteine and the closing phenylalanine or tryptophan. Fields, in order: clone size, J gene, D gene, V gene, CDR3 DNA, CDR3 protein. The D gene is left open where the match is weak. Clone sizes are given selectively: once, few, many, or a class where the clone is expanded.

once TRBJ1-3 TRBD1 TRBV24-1 TGTGCCACCGGGCGAGGACAGGGGGCGGGAGGAAACACCATATATTTT CATGRGQGAGGNTIYF
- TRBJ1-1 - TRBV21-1 TGTGCCAGCACCCGGCGGCCCCGGCAAGCAAGTACCGACTTATTGAACACTGAAGCTTTCTTT CASTRRPRQASTDLLNTEAFF
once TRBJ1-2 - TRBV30 TGTGCCTGGAGTGTACAGGACCGCTATGGCTACACCTTC CAWSVQDRYGYTF
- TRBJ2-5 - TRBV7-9 TGTGCCAGCAGCTTCGGGCAGGGGGGAGAGACCCAGTACTTC CASSFGQGGETQYF
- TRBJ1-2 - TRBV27 TGTGCCAGCAGTCCCCGGACGGACTTCTATGGCTACACCTTC CASSPRTDFYGYTF
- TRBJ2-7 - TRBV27 TGTGCCAGCAGTTTATACGGGTACTCCTACGAGCAGTACTTC CASSLYGYSYEQYF
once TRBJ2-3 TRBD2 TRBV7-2 TGTGCCAGCAGCTCCCACATGAGCGGGGGCACAGATACGCAGTATTTT CASSSHMSGGTDTQYF
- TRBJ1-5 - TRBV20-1 TGCAGTGCTAGTTCCCGGGTCAGCAATCAGCCCCAGCATTTT CSASSRVSNQPQHF
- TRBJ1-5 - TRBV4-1 TGCGCCAGCAGCCAAATCATCAGTAGGGGGAGCAGCAATCAGCCCCAGCATTTT CASSQIISRGSSNQPQHF
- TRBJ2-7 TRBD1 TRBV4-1 TGCGCCAGCAGCCAAGGGGACAGGCTTCTCAACGAGCAGTACTTC CASSQGDRLLNEQYF
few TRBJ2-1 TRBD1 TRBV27 TGTGCCAGTCAGGGGGACAGGGACGGGAATGAGCAGTTCTTC CASQGDRDGNEQFF
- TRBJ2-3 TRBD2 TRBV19 TGTGCCAGTAGTATTAGAGGACTAGCGGAGGGAACGACCCGTACAGATACGCAGTATTTT CASSIRGLAEGTTRTDTQYF
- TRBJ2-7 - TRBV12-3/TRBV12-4 TGTGCCAGCAGCCCAACACAGGGCTACGAGCAGTACTTC CASSPTQGYEQYF
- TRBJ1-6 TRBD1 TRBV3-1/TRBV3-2 TGTGCCAGCAGCCAAGGATACCCTCTGACAGGGGTTAATCCCCTCCACTTT CASSQGYPLTGVNPLHF
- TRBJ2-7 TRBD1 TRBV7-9 TGTGCCAGCAGCTTGCCGGGACAGGGGGCTCCGGGGGAGCAGTACTTC CASSLPGQGAPGEQYF
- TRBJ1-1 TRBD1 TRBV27 TGTGCCAGCAGTTTCGGGACAGTAACTGAAGCTTTCTTT CASSFGTVTEAFF
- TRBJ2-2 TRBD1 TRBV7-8 TGTGCCAGCAGCTTAGCCAGGGCGACAGGGAGAGTGAGCACCGGGGAGCTGTTTTTT CASSLARATGRVSTGELFF
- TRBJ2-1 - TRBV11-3 TGTGCCAGCAGCTTAGGGCGGGGGCCGATCTACAATGAGCAGTTCTTC CASSLGRGPIYNEQFF
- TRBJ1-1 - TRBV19 TGTGCCAGTAGTATAGCCGCCAGGGCTGAAGCTTTCTTT CASSIAARAEAFF
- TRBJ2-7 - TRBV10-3 TGTGCCATCAGTGAGCAGGGGGGCTCCTACGAGCAGTACTTC CAISEQGGSYEQYF
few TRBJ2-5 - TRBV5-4 TGTGCCAGCAGCTTGGGAGTAGCGAGCGAAGAGACCCAGTACTTC CASSLGVASEETQYF
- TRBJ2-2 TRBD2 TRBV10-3 TGTGCCACCCGGACTAGCGGGGGGGCCAGGCACACCGGGGAGCTGTTTTTT CATRTSGGARHTGELFF
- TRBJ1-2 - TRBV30 TGTGCCTGGAGGGCGGCAGGGTGGGACTATGGCTACACCTTC CAWRAAGWDYGYTF
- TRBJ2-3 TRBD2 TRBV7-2 TGTGCCAGCAGCGCGGGACTAGCGGGGATCTCAGATACGCAGTATTTT CASSAGLAGISDTQYF
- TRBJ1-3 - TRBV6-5 TGTGCCAGCAGTTCGGGGGGCACGGGAAACACCATATATTTT CASSSGGTGNTIYF
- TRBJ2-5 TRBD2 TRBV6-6 TGTGCCAGCAGTTACAGGGTAGCGGGGGACCAAGAGACCCAGTACTTC CASSYRVAGDQETQYF
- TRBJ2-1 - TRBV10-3 TGTGCCATCAGTAAAGGGACTGCAGACAATGAGCAGTTCTTC CAISKGTADNEQFF
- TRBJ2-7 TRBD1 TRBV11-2 TGTGCCAGCAGCTTAGATCCCGAGGGGGCCCAGTACTTC CASSLDPEGAQYF
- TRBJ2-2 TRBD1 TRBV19 TGTGCCAGTAGTCTTCCAGGGGGCGCACGGTTGGTTGCCGGGGAGCTGTTTTTT CASSLPGGARLVAGELFF
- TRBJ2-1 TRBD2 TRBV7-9 TGTGCCAGCAGCGCAGGTGCTAGCGGAAAACGCAGGGACAATGAGCAGTTCTTC CASSAGASGKRRDNEQFF
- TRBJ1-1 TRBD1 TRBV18 TGTGCCAGCTCACCCGACAGGGCTGGTGGCACTGAAGCTTTCTTT CASSPDRAGGTEAFF
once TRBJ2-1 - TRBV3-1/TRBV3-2 TGTGCCAGCAGCCAAACAGGAGAGCCCAATGAGCAGTTCTTC CASSQTGEPNEQFF
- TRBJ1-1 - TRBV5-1 TGCGCCAGCAGCCCAGGAGCGGGCCTTGATGCTTTCTTT CASSPGAGLDAFF
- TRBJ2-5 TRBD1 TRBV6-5 TGTGCCAGCAGTCGGACAGGGAGAATTGGAGAGACCCAGTACTTC CASSRTGRIGETQYF
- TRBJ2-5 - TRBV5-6 TGTGCCAGCAGCTTAACCAGGGAACAAGAGACCCAGTACTTC CASSLTREQETQYF
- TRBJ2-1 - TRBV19 TGTGCCAGTAGTATAGAGGGCTATAATGAGCAGTTCTTC CASSIEGYNEQFF
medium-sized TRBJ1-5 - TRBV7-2 TGTGCCAGCAGCTTAGGTCGAGGGAATCAGCCCCAGCATTTT CASSLGRGNQPQHF
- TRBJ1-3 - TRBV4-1 TGCGCCAGCAGCCACAGGGAGGCGGGAAACACCATATATTTT CASSHREAGNTIYF
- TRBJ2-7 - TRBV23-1 TGCGCCAGCAGTCAATTCGGGAAGGCGGGTCCCCACGAGCAGTACTTC CASSQFGKAGPHEQYF
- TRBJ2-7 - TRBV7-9 TGTGCCAGCAGCCGCCCGGGACAACCTACCTACGAGCAGTACTTC CASSRPGQPTYEQYF
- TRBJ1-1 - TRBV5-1 TGCGCCAGCAGCTTCGCCTCTAGGAACACTGAAGCTTTCTTT CASSFASRNTEAFF
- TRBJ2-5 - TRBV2 TGTGCCAGCACTGGCGGGACTGCCCAAGAGACCCAGTACTTC CASTGGTAQETQYF
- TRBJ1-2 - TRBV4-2 TGTGCCAGCAGCCAAGGTGTAGGGGATAACTATGGCTACACCTTC CASSQGVGDNYGYTF
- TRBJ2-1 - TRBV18 TGTGCCAGCTCAAGTACGACAGACAATGAGCAGTTCTTC CASSSTTDNEQFF